A single sample gave rise to the 27 T cell receptor beta chains below, sequenced in a study of blood T cell repertoires in COVID-19. Clones were read by immunoSEQ multiplex PCR, and TCRdb kept only the in-frame ones, dropping some. Here the sample spans tens of thousands of clones, 70% to 90% being singletons. Material: peripheral blood. These TCRs come from a man in his fifties or sixties with active or convalescent COVID-19.

J is TRBJ2-1 and V is TRBV29-1, with no clear D. CDR3 size: 11 residues. Germline V gene lookup returns CDR1 SQVTM and CDR2 ANQGSEA. CDR3 in amino acids: CSAGSYNEQFF. The CDR3, as DNA: TGCAGTGCAGGATCCTACAATGAGCAGTTCTTC.

By share of the sample, this clone is medium-sized. The chain carries TRBV27 and TRBJ2-1; D unclear. Trimming stripped 6 bases from V and 4 bases from J, with 4 bases between. Germline CDR1 reads MNHEY; CDR2 reads SMNVEV (reference sequence). The CDR3 extends over 11 amino acids. The chain's CDR3 is CASSHYNEQFF. The DNA of the CDR3 is TGTGCCAGCAGCCATTACAATGAGCAGTTCTTC.

This clone was recorded a few times. The chain couples TRBV7-2 to TRBJ2-5, with D possibly being TRBD2 (6 bases). The CDR3 is made up of 14 amino acids. Trimming left V 4 bases short and J 1 base short, with 10 bases between. The germline gives CDR1 SGHTA, CDR2 FQGNSA. As DNA, the CDR3 is TGTGCCAGCAGCTGGGGGGACTCCCAAGAGACCCAGTACTTC. It translates to CASSWGDSQETQYF.

This chain connects TRBV13 to TRBJ2-1, with 9 bases lining up with TRBD1. Germline CDR1 PRHDT, CDR2 FYEKMQ (reference sequence). This CDR3 is 15 amino acids long. After removal of 3 bases from V and 8 bases from J, the junction contained 8 bases not matched to a gene. Here the CDR3 reads CASSFGTGYEHEQFF. In nucleotides, the CDR3 is TGTGCCAGCAGCTTCGGGACAGGGTACGAGCATGAGCAGTTCTTC.

The chain carries TRBV3-1 (or the pseudogene TRBV3-2) and TRBJ2-7, with 8 bases matching TRBD2. The junction had 3 bases not matched to a gene; V was cut back by 3 bases and J by 2 bases. From germline, CDR1 is LGHDT and CDR2 YNNKEL (reference sequence). The CDR3 has 14 residues. The CDR3 DNA follows: TGTGCCAGCAGCCAGCGGGGGGCCCCCTACGAGCAGTACTTC. Protein product: CASSQRGAPYEQYF.

CDR3 amino acids: CASSKTPRTGTASPLHF. The CDR3 nucleotides are TGTGCCAGTTCTAAAACTCCCAGGACGGGAACCGCTTCACCCCTCCACTTT. The rearrangement uses TRBV19 and TRBJ1-6; D gene uncertain. The CDR3 runs 17 residues. Germline CDR1 LNHDA, CDR2 SQIVND (reference sequence). Trimming stripped 8 bases from V and 9 bases from J, with 26 bases between.

The chain combines TRBV30 with TRBJ2-5; 10 bases are a match to TRBD1. Germline trimming cut 3 bases from V and 1 base from J; bases unmatched to any gene: 8. The CDR3 covers 16 residues. In germline, CDR1 is GTSNPN, CDR2 SVGIG (reference sequence). This CDR3 reads CAWRPGQGSSQETQYF. CDR3 coding DNA: TGTGCCTGGAGGCCGGGACAGGGGAGTAGCCAAGAGACCCAGTACTTC.

This rearrangement joins TRBV30 to TRBJ1-1; 11 nucleotides agree with TRBD1. The ends lost 7 bases at V and 4 bases at J; junction bases unmatched: 11. CDR3 length: 15 residues. The germline V gene encodes CDR1 GTSNPN and CDR2 SVGIG (reference sequence). The chain's CDR3 is CALDRGRNMGTEAFF. The CDR3 bases are TGTGCCTTGGACAGGGGGCGGAATATGGGCACTGAAGCTTTCTTT.

The chain uses TRBV2 and TRBJ2-5, with TRBD2 matching 7 bases. Germline loops: CDR1 SNHLY, CDR2 FYNNEI. Trimming at V came to 0 bases and at J to 5 bases, leaving 6 bases not matched to a gene. The CDR3 covers 15 residues. CDR3 sequence (DNA): TGTGCCAGCAGTGAAGCACTGGGGGGGTGGGAGACCCAGTACTTC. Amino acid sequence: CASSEALGGWETQYF.

This rearrangement joins TRBV18 to TRBJ2-2; unclear D gene. The CDR3 consists of 16 residues. Germline V CDR1 and CDR2: KGHSH, LQKENI. V gave up 3 bases and J gave up 2 bases, with 13 bases separating them. DNA of the CDR3: TGTGCCAGCTCACCTTTACCTGCAGTTAACACCGGGGAGCTGTTTTTT. Residues: CASSPLPAVNTGELFF.

The chain recombines TRBV5-6 with TRBJ1-5; D possibly corresponds to TRBD1 (5 bases). Trimming pared 3 bases from V and 5 bases from J, leaving 18 bases between. The CDR3 length is 16 residues. Germline-derived CDR1 and CDR2 are SGHDT and YYEEEE. The DNA of the CDR3 is TGTGCCAGCAGCTCTAACCGAGGAGGGGATTATCAGCCCCAGCATTTT. It specifies CASSSNRGGDYQPQHF.

The chain joins TRBV29-1 to TRBJ2-5; 11 bases are a match to TRBD2. The CDR3 covers 13 residues. CDR1 SQVTM and CDR2 ANQGSEA come from the germline V gene. V trimming: 7 bases; J trimming: 3 bases; junction bases outside the gene matches: 4. The chain's CDR3 is CSALTSGKETQYF. The CDR3 DNA follows: TGCAGCGCCCTGACTAGCGGGAAAGAGACCCAGTACTTC.

The DNA of the CDR3 is TGCGCCAGCAGCCCGCGGGCCGAACTCATCACCGGGGAGCTGTTTTTT. It is translated as CASSPRAELITGELFF. This chain links TRBV5-1 with TRBJ2-2, with a possible D match to TRBD2 (5 bases). Germline V gene data show CDR1 as SGHRS and CDR2 as YFSETQ. The V end lost 4 bases, the J end lost 4 bases, and 17 bases lay between the germline ends. This CDR3 is built from 16 residues.

The gene calls are TRBV5-4 and TRBJ1-5; D remains ambiguous. This CDR3 has 13 amino acids. Trimming pared 4 bases from V and 7 bases from J, leaving 12 bases between. The V gene's germline CDR1 is SGHNT and CDR2 YYREEE (reference sequence). In DNA, the CDR3 is TGTGCCAGCAGCCGCGGGGAGAGACAGCCCCAGCATTTT. Translation: CASSRGERQPQHF.

V is TRBV6-4 and J is TRBJ1-5; 8 bases agree with TRBD1. J gave up 2 bases and V 9 bases, and 3 bases lay outside the gene matches. Germline V lookup: CDR1 MRHNA, CDR2 SNTAGT. CDR3 length equals 13 residues. CDR3 nucleotide sequence: TGTGCCAGTACGGACAGGGGCAATCAGCCCCAGCATTTT. It translates to CASTDRGNQPQHF.

The chain couples TRBV3-1 (or the pseudogene TRBV3-2) to TRBJ1-1; D remains unclear. The CDR3 spans 14 residues. The ends were cut back, 0 bases at V and 5 bases at J, with 10 bases in the middle. Germline V lookup: CDR1 LGHDT, CDR2 YNNKEL (reference sequence). The CDR3 DNA sequence: TGTGCCAGCAGCCAAGATGGCAGTGGTACTGAAGCTTTCTTT. This encodes CASSQDGSGTEAFF.

J is TRBJ1-1 and V is TRBV10-3; 8 nucleotides match TRBD1. The CDR3 length is 14 residues. CDR1 is ENHRY, CDR2 SYGVKD, per germline. V was pared by 6 bases and J by 2 bases, with 5 bases of the junction left unmatched. The CDR3 nucleotides read TGTGCCATCAGCAAGACAGGGGATAACACTGAAGCTTTCTTT. This encodes CAISKTGDNTEAFF.

This chain links TRBV10-3 with TRBJ1-2; unclear D gene. Germline V lookup: CDR1 ENHRY, CDR2 SYGVKD. The CDR3 covers 13 residues. V dropped 6 bases and J dropped 3 bases, with 11 bases sitting between them. CDR3 region: CAISLDTDYGYTF. The CDR3 bases are TGTGCCATCAGCCTCGACACGGACTATGGCTACACCTTC.

The rearrangement uses TRBV30 and TRBJ2-1; 11 bases match TRBD2. The CDR3 loop spans 16 amino acids. Unmatched junction bases numbered 7, after V lost 4 bases and J lost 2 bases. Germline values: CDR1 GTSNPN, CDR2 SVGIG (reference sequence). This chain's CDR3 is CAWTLAGVGTYNEQFF. The DNA of the CDR3 is TGTGCCTGGACACTAGCGGGAGTAGGGACCTACAATGAGCAGTTCTTC.

The V gene is TRBV28, the J gene TRBJ1-2; tentatively, D is TRBD1 (5 bases). Germline CDR1 reads MDHEN; CDR2 reads SYDVKM. V was cut by 3 bases and J by 3 bases, with 8 bases left in between. The CDR3 runs 13 residues. The CDR3 spells CASSFQGHYGYTF. The CDR3, as DNA: TGTGCCAGCAGTTTCCAGGGTCACTATGGCTACACCTTC.

This sequence joins TRBV6-5 and TRBJ2-7; D possibly corresponds to TRBD1 (5 bases). The CDR3 consists of 14 residues. Germline-derived CDR1 and CDR2 are MNHEY and SVGAGI. Trimming pared 5 bases from V and 0 bases from J, leaving 11 bases between. The CDR3 is CASSRAQGSYEQYF. In DNA form, the CDR3 reads TGTGCCAGCAGTCGGGCCCAGGGCTCCTACGAGCAGTACTTC.

J is TRBJ1-5 and V is TRBV11-2; tentatively, D is TRBD1 (6 bases). CDR1 and CDR2 (germline): SGHAT, FQNNGV. V was pared by 5 bases and J by 2 bases, with 10 bases between. The CDR3 is 14 amino acids. The CDR3 region has the DNA TGTGCCAGCAGCCAAGCAGGGGGCAATCAGCCCCAGCATTTT. Translated: CASSQAGGNQPQHF.

The chain joins TRBV5-1 to TRBJ2-2, with a possible D match to TRBD1 (5 bases). Trimming cost V 1 base and J 0 bases, with 7 bases left between them. Germline lookup yields CDR1 SGHRS and CDR2 YFSETQ. The CDR3 contains 15 residues. The chain's CDR3 is CASSLLGANTGELFF. CDR3 sequence (DNA): TGCGCCAGCAGCTTGCTAGGGGCGAACACCGGGGAGCTGTTTTTT.

The CDR3 reads CASAREGGPSYEQYF. The DNA for the CDR3 is TGTGCCAGCGCGCGGGAGGGGGGACCCTCCTACGAGCAGTACTTC. This chain uses TRBV6-5 with TRBJ2-7; TRBD2 matches at 9 bases. From germline, CDR1 is MNHEY and CDR2 SVGAGI. J was trimmed by 0 bases and V by 8 bases; bases with no gene match: 8. This CDR3 spans 15 amino acids.

The J gene is TRBJ1-2, the V gene TRBV9; a possible D gene is TRBD1 (5 bases). Germline V gives CDR1 SGDLS, CDR2 YYNGEE. This CDR3 has 14 amino acids. V was pared by 4 bases and J by 8 bases, with 18 bases between. The CDR3 reads CASSLSGTSRGYTF. The CDR3 nucleotides are TGTGCCAGCAGCCTATCTGGGACTTCTCGGGGCTACACCTTC.

This chain links TRBV19 with TRBJ2-3, with TRBD2 matching over 8 bases. The V gene end was trimmed by 4 bases and the J gene end by 5 bases; junction bases not matched to a gene: 5. In germline, CDR1 is LNHDA, CDR2 SQIVND (reference sequence). The CDR3 is 14 amino acids. The CDR3 bases are TGTGCCAGTAGTACTAGCGGGTTTTTAGATACGCAGTATTTT. Its protein is CASSTSGFLDTQYF.

V usage is TRBV19 and J usage is TRBJ1-1, with D maybe TRBD1 (5 bases). The germline gives CDR1 LNHDA, CDR2 SQIVND (reference sequence). This CDR3 is built from 14 residues. Trimming cost V 4 bases and J 1 base, with 10 bases left between them. CDR3: CASSTGRGNTEAFF. The CDR3 DNA sequence: TGTGCCAGTAGTACGGGGAGGGGGAACACTGAAGCTTTCTTT. Looking up the rest from reference TRBV19 and TRBJ1-1 gives the full variable domain: DGGITQSPKYLFRKEGQNVTLSCEQNLNHDAMYWYRQDPGQGLRLIYYSQIVNDFQKGDIAEGYSVSREKKESFPLTVTSAQKNPTAFYLCASSTGRGNTEAFFGQGTRLTVV.